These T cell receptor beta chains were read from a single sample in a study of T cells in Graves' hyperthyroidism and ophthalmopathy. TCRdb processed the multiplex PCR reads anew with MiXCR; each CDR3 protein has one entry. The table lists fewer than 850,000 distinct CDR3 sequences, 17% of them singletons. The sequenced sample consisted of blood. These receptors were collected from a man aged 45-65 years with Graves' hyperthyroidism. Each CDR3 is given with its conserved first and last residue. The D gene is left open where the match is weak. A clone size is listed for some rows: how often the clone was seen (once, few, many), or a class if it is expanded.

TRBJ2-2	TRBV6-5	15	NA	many	CASSYSFMDTGELFF	TGTGCCAGCAGTTACTCCTTCATGGACACCGGGGAGCTGTTTTTT
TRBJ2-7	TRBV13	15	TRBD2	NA	CASSNSGRAVYEQYF	TGTGCCAGCAGCAATAGCGGGAGGGCCGTCTACGAGCAGTACTTC
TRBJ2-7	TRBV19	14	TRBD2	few	CASRTTSGSHEQYF	TGTGCCAGTAGGACGACTAGCGGGAGCCACGAGCAGTACTTC
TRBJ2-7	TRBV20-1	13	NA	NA	CSAIPGRRYEQYF	TGCAGTGCCATCCCGGGACGGCGCTACGAGCAGTACTTC
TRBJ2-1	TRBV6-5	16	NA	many	CASSYSTRTLYNEQFF	TGTGCCAGCAGTTACTCGACACGAACACTTTACAATGAGCAGTTCTTC
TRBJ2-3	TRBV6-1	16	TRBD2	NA	CASSEWSGTDTDTQYF	TGTGCCAGCAGTGAATGGAGCGGGACTGACACAGATACGCAGTATTTT
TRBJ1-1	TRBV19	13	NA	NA	CASRIGGTTEAFF	TGTGCCAGTAGGATAGGGGGGACCACTGAAGCTTTCTTT
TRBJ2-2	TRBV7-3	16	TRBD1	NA	CASSSRDRGITGELFF	TGTGCCAGCAGCAGCCGGGACAGGGGTATCACCGGGGAGCTGTTTTTT
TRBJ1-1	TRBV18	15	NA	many	CASSPLFRAGTEAFF	TGTGCCAGCTCACCGCTTTTCAGGGCGGGGACTGAAGCTTTCTTT
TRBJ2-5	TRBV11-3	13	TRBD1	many	CASSRDSQETQYF	TGTGCCAGCAGTCGGGACAGCCAAGAGACCCAGTACTTC
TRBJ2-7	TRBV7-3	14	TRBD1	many	CASSLEGGGDEQYF	TGTGCCAGCAGCTTAGAAGGGGGCGGAGACGAGCAGTACTTC
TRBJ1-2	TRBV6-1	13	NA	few	CATTGTENYGYTF	TGTGCCACCACCGGGACGGAGAACTATGGCTACACCTTC
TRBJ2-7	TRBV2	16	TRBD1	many	CASETFGTGGSYEQYF	TGTGCCAGCGAAACCTTCGGGACAGGGGGCTCCTACGAGCAGTACTTC
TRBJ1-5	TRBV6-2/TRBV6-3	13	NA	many	CASSYKGNQPQHF	TGTGCCAGCAGTTATAAGGGCAATCAGCCCCAGCATTTT
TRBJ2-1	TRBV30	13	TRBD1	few	CAWSRQGVGEQFF	TGTGCCTGGAGTAGACAGGGGGTGGGTGAGCAGTTCTTC
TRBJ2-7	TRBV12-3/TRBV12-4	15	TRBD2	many	CASSLRLAGAYEQYF	TGTGCCAGCAGTTTAAGACTAGCGGGAGCGTACGAGCAGTACTTC
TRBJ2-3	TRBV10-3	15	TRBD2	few	CATSGLADSTDTQYF	TGTGCCACCAGTGGACTAGCGGATTCCACAGATACGCAGTATTTT
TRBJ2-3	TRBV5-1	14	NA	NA	CASSLGRMADTQYF	TGCGCCAGCAGCTTAGGTAGAATGGCAGATACGCAGTATTTT
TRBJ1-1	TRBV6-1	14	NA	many	CASWTRILNTEAFF	TGTGCCAGCTGGACCAGGATTTTGAACACTGAAGCTTTCTTT
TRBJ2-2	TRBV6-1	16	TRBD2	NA	CASSSPGLARTGELFF	TGTGCCAGCAGTTCTCCGGGACTAGCGCGCACCGGGGAGCTGTTTTTT
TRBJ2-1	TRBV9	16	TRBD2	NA	CASSPPGLAGFNEQFF	TGTGCCAGCAGCCCTCCGGGACTAGCGGGATTCAATGAGCAGTTCTTC
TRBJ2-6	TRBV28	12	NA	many	CASSPGANVLTF	TGTGCCAGCAGTCCTGGGGCCAACGTCCTGACTTTC
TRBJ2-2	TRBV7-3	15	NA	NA	CASSPIGAGTGELFF	TGTGCCAGCAGCCCCATCGGGGCGGGCACCGGGGAGCTGTTTTTT
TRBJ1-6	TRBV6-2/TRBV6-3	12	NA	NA	CASRLRSSPLHF	TGTGCCAGCAGGTTGCGGAGCTCACCCCTCCACTTT
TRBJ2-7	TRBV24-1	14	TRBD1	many	CATSDSDRGYEQYF	TGTGCCACCAGTGATTCAGACAGGGGTTACGAGCAGTACTTC
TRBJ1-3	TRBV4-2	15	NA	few	CASSQGRISGNTIYF	TGTGCCAGCAGCCAAGGGAGGATCTCTGGAAACACCATATATTTT
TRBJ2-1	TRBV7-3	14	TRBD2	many	CASSPASGRREQFF	TGTGCCAGCAGCCCGGCTAGCGGGAGACGTGAGCAGTTCTTC
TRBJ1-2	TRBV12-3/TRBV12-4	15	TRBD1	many	CASSLGTGASYGYTF	TGTGCCAGCAGTTTAGGGACAGGAGCCTCGTATGGCTACACCTTC
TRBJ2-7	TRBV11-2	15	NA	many	CASSSITGKIYEQYF	TGTGCCAGCAGCTCTATAACGGGAAAAATCTACGAGCAGTACTTC
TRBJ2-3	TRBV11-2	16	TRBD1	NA	CASSLPGGPRTDTQYF	TGTGCCAGCAGCCTCCCAGGGGGTCCTCGCACAGATACGCAGTATTTT
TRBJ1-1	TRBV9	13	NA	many	CASSVVGTTEAFF	TGTGCCAGCAGCGTAGTGGGGACTACTGAAGCTTTCTTT
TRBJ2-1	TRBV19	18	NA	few	CASSIGLLPGLAYNEQFF	TGTGCCAGTAGTATAGGCCTCCTTCCGGGACTTGCTTACAATGAGCAGTTCTTC
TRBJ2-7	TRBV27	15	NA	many	CASGGPTASSYEQYF	TGTGCCAGCGGAGGACCGACGGCGAGCTCCTACGAGCAGTACTTC
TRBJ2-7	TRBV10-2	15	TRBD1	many	CASSDPGQDPYEQYF	TGCGCCAGCAGTGACCCCGGACAGGACCCCTACGAGCAGTACTTC
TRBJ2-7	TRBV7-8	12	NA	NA	CASSLGVWEQYF	TGTGCCAGCAGCTTAGGGGTATGGGAGCAGTACTTC
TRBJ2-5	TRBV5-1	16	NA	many	CASSLVFGGRQETQYF	TGCGCCAGCAGCTTGGTCTTCGGGGGAAGGCAAGAGACCCAGTACTTC
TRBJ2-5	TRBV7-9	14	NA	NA	CASSLHSPGETQYF	TGTGCCAGCAGCTTACACTCGCCGGGGGAGACCCAGTACTTC
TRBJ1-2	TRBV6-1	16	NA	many	CASSEAVGRLNYGYTF	TGTGCCAGCAGTGAAGCTGTGGGACGGCTTAACTATGGCTACACCTTC
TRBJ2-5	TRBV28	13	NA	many	CASSLAGDKTQYF	TGTGCCAGCAGTTTAGCAGGCGACAAGACCCAGTACTTC
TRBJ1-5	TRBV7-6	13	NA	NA	CASSLGGHQPQHF	TGTGCCAGCAGCTTAGGAGGTCATCAGCCCCAGCATTTT
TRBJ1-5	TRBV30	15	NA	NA	CAWSVKVYSNQPEHF	TGTGCCTGGAGTGTAAAGGTTTATAGCAATCAGCCCGAGCATTTT
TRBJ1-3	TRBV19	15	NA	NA	CASRTTARSGNTIYF	TGTGCCAGTAGAACGACAGCCCGCTCTGGAAACACCATATATTTT
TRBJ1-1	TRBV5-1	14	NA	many	CASRPGLMNTEAFF	TGCGCCAGCAGACCAGGCCTCATGAACACTGAAGCTTTCTTT
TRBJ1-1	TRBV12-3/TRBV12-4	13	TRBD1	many	CASSLWDSRRAFF	TGTGCCAGCAGTTTATGGGACAGTCGGCGGGCTTTCTTT
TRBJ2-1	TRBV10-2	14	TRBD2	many	CASTLAGGPNEQFF	TGCGCCAGCACCCTAGCGGGAGGGCCGAATGAGCAGTTCTTC
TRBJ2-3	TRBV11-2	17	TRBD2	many	CASSLVGTSGPTDTQYF	TGTGCCAGCAGCTTAGTCGGGACTAGCGGACCCACAGATACGCAGTATTTT
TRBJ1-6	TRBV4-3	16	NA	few	CASRHERRELNSPLHF	TGCGCCAGCAGACACGAACGCCGGGAACTAAATTCACCCCTCCACTTT
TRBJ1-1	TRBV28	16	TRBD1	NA	CASSLVQGPMNTEAFF	TGTGCCAGCAGTTTAGTACAGGGGCCCATGAACACTGAAGCTTTCTTT
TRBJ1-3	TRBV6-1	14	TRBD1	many	CASSTGGVENTIYF	TGTGCCAGCAGCACAGGGGGCGTCGAAAACACCATATATTTT
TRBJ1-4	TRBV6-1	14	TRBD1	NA	CATQTGGGNEKLFF	TGTGCCACACAAACAGGGGGGGGAAATGAAAAACTGTTTTTT
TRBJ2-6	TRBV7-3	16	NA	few	CASSPLGPFGANVLTF	TGTGCCAGCAGCCCCTTGGGTCCTTTTGGGGCCAACGTCCTGACTTTC
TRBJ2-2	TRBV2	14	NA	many	CASSALVNTGELFF	TGTGCCAGCAGTGCCCTTGTAAACACCGGGGAGCTGTTTTTT